Shown below are 14 T cell receptor beta chains from a single sample sequenced in a study of memory CD4+ T cells and cytomegalovirus serostatus. Measured with immunoSEQ multiplex PCR; TCRdb has only the in-frame clones, and not every one. This table holds about 25,000 clones, approximately 75% found once. The sort gate was single viable CD3+CD4+CD8-CD45RO+ cells for memory CD4+ T cells. Sequencing was carried out using memory CD4+ T cells from blood. These receptors originate from an adult in good health and CMV-seronegative.

The chain joins TRBV18 to TRBJ1-2, with TRBD1 identical over 8 bases. The CDR3 is made up of 19 amino acids. With V trimmed by 2 bases and J by 4 bases, 18 bases remained unmatched. In germline, CDR1 is KGHSH, CDR2 LQKENI. In DNA, the CDR3 is TGTGCCAGCTCACCAACGGACAGGGCCTCTCTCTTGGTCCGCTATGGCTACACCTTC. Amino acids: CASSPTDRASLLVRYGYTF.

This clone was seen just once. J is TRBJ1-1 and V is TRBV4-3; D gene uncertain. Deletions cut 0 bases from V and 3 bases from J, with 5 bases between. The CDR3 is made up of 13 amino acids. The germline V gene has CDR1 LGHNA and CDR2 YSLEER. CDR3 in DNA: TGCGCCAGCAGCCAAGACCTTCACACTGAAGCTTTCTTT. It is translated as CASSQDLHTEAFF.

This clone was recorded a few times. The rearrangement links TRBV6-1 to TRBJ1-3; 9 nucleotides match TRBD1. This CDR3 is built from 13 residues. With 3 bases clipped from V and 10 bases from J, the junction kept 4 bases outside the gene matches. Germline V gene lookup returns CDR1 MNHNS and CDR2 SASEGT. The CDR3 reads CASSDPGTGTIYF. CDR3 bases: TGTGCCAGCAGTGACCCCGGGACAGGGACCATATATTTT.

This clone has only a few counts. V usage is TRBV27 and J usage is TRBJ1-6; the D gene is possibly TRBD1 (6 bases). Germline V CDR1 and CDR2: MNHEY, SMNVEV (reference sequence). This CDR3 is built from 18 residues. V lost 7 bases and J 0 bases, leaving 19 bases between the germline ends. The CDR3 nucleotides read TGTGCCAGCACTGTCAGCCAACAGGGAAGCTCCTATAATTCACCCCTCCACTTT. Translating it yields CASTVSQQGSSYNSPLHF.

V gene TRBV4-2 combines with J gene TRBJ2-1; D not resolved. V lost 3 bases, J lost 1 base, and 13 bases lay in between. The CDR3 contains 16 residues. Germline lookup yields CDR1 LGHNA and CDR2 YNFKEQ. The CDR3 bases are TGTGCCAGCAGCCACCAGACTGGGCCGTCCTACAATGAGCAGTTCTTC. It yields the protein CASSHQTGPSYNEQFF.

V gene TRBV7-6 combines with J gene TRBJ1-2; 8 positions agree with TRBD1. Trimming at V came to 5 bases and at J to 5 bases, leaving 7 bases not matched to a gene. The germline CDR1 and CDR2 sequences are SGHVS and FNYEAQ. This CDR3 is 14 amino acids long. The CDR3 here is CASSEGQGRYGYTF. The CDR3 DNA follows: TGTGCCAGCAGCGAAGGACAGGGTCGTTATGGCTACACCTTC.

This clone was found once. CDR3 sequence: CASTSQGGLVGYTF. CDR3 bases: TGTGCCAGCACCTCACAAGGGGGGTTGGTCGGCTACACCTTC. The J gene is TRBJ1-2, the V gene TRBV2; TRBD1 might be the D (6 bases). The V and J ends lost 7 bases and 8 bases respectively, with 20 bases between them. This CDR3 contains 14 residues. From germline, CDR1 is SNHLY and CDR2 FYNNEI.

This clone is a singleton in its sample. This chain links TRBV19 with TRBJ2-3; D may be TRBD1 (6 bases). Germline-derived CDR1 and CDR2 are LNHDA and SQIVND (reference sequence). This CDR3 is built from 15 residues. V gave up 2 bases and J gave up 1 base, with 10 bases separating them. DNA for the CDR3: TGTGCCAGTAGTATACAGGGGATCGGCACAGATACGCAGTATTTT. Encoded protein: CASSIQGIGTDTQYF.

Remarks on this clone: Other DNA sequences in the same sample also yield this CDR3. The rearrangement links TRBV6-6 to TRBJ2-5, with 7 bases matching TRBD1. Per germline, CDR1 MNHNY and CDR2 SVGAGI (reference sequence). The trim removed 4 bases at V and 5 bases at J, leaving 4 bases unmatched. This CDR3 region has 13 residues. The CDR3 is CASSLGTVETQYF. Written as DNA, the CDR3 is TGTGCCAGCAGTTTGGGGACAGTGGAGACCCAGTACTTC.

In DNA, the CDR3 is TGTGCCAGCAGTATGGAGGGCGCCGGGTTCTATGGCTACACCTTC. Amino acid sequence: CASSMEGAGFYGYTF. This rearrangement joins TRBV6-1 to TRBJ1-2; D is uncertain. The CDR3 runs to 15 residues. Trimming took 5 bases from V and 4 from J, leaving 17 bases between them. Germline V gives CDR1 MNHNS, CDR2 SASEGT.

V is TRBV11-2 and J is TRBJ2-3, with D possibly TRBD2 on 6 matching bases. Trimming cost V 4 bases and J 0 bases, with 14 bases left between them. Germline assignment: CDR1 SGHAT and CDR2 FQNNGV. This CDR3 is 16 amino acids long. Written as DNA, the CDR3 is TGTGCCAGCAGCTGGAATAGCGGTTCTAGCACAGATACGCAGTATTTT. This translates into CASSWNSGSSTDTQYF.

The rearrangement links TRBV7-2 to TRBJ2-5; a possible D gene is TRBD2 (5 bases). Per germline, CDR1 SGHTA and CDR2 FQGNSA. There are 14 residues in the CDR3. V lost 0 bases and J 7 bases, leaving 12 bases between the germline ends. This CDR3 is CASSLAELAGTQYF. The CDR3 DNA is TGTGCCAGCAGCTTAGCGGAGCTAGCAGGGACCCAGTACTTC.

The genes are TRBV2 and TRBJ2-7; no definite D call. Trimming cost V 5 bases and J 4 bases, with 6 bases left between them. CDR3 length: 11 amino acids. Germline CDR1 is SNHLY and CDR2 is FYNNEI. CDR3 sequence (DNA): TGTGCCAGCAGTTACGAATACGAGCAGTACTTC. Residues: CASSYEYEQYF.

The rearrangement links TRBV7-3 to TRBJ2-4; D may match TRBD1 or TRBD2 (5 bases each). Germline CDR1 is SGHTA and CDR2 is FQGTGA. This CDR3 spans 15 amino acids. Trimming left V 5 bases short and J 2 bases short, with 13 bases between. CDR3: CASSLSPGPKNIQYF. The CDR3 region has the DNA TGTGCCAGCAGCCTATCACCGGGACCCAAAAACATTCAGTACTTC.